These 13 T cell receptor beta chains were sequenced from one sample in a study of T cell changes during pregnancy in multiple sclerosis. Profiled with immunoSEQ multiplex PCR; TCRdb holds only in-frame clones, not every one. Among 65,000 to 85,000 clones listed, approximately 93% were seen once. This specimen was CD4+ T cells from peripheral blood mononuclear cells, taken after pregnancy. The receptors were gathered from a female donor with multiple sclerosis, enrolled in a pregnancy study.

The rearrangement links TRBV6-5 to TRBJ2-7, with D maybe TRBD2 (5 bases). The V gene lost 2 bases and the J gene lost 3 bases, with 11 bases spanning the gap. CDR3 length equals 14 residues. Looked up from germline, CDR1 is MNHEY and CDR2 is SVGAGI. The CDR3 DNA reads as TGTGCCAGCAGTTACAGCGGCGGCCTCTACGAGCAGTACTTC. It specifies CASSYSGGLYEQYF.

This rearrangement joins TRBV19 to TRBJ1-5; 9 bases agree with TRBD1. V shed 2 bases and J 7 bases; nucleotides not matched to a gene: 12. CDR1 LNHDA and CDR2 SQIVND come from the germline V gene (reference sequence). This CDR3 has 17 residues. This chain's CDR3 is CASSILPGQGIGQPQHF. The DNA for the CDR3 is TGTGCCAGTAGTATACTTCCGGGACAGGGTATCGGGCAGCCCCAGCATTTT.

The chain couples TRBV15 to TRBJ1-1, with D possibly TRBD1 on 5 matching bases. The CDR3 spans 12 residues. Deletions cut 0 bases from V and 8 bases from J, with 7 bases between. CDR1 is LNHNV, CDR2 YYDKDF, per germline (reference sequence). CDR3 sequence reads: CATSRESGEAFF. CDR3 DNA: TGTGCCACCAGCAGAGAGTCAGGGGAAGCTTTCTTT.

This rearrangement joins TRBV21-1 to TRBJ2-2; the D segment call TRBD1 is taken from the table without a DNA check. TRBV21-1 is marked as a pseudogene. This CDR3 spans 22 amino acids. This chain's CDR3 is CASSKGSPISGTGGTNTGELFF. CDR3 sequence (DNA): TGTGCCAGCAGCAAAGGGTCCCCAATCTCCGGGACAGGGGGAACGAACACCGGGGAGCTGTTTTTT.

In its sample, this clone was seen a few times. V gene TRBV6-5 combines with J gene TRBJ1-1; no firm D call. The CDR3 runs to 14 residues. Germline V lookup: CDR1 MNHEY, CDR2 SVGAGI. Deletions cut 7 bases from V and 3 bases from J, with 15 bases between. The CDR3 DNA sequence: TGTGCCAGCACTCAACACCGGCAGGACACTGAAGCTTTCTTT. Translation: CASTQHRQDTEAFF.

A single count supports this clone. The V gene is TRBV5-1, the J gene TRBJ2-5; 14 bases are shared with TRBD2. V was clipped by 4 bases and J by 4 bases; unmatched bases: 6. Germline CDR1 is SGHRS and CDR2 is YFSETQ. This CDR3 is 16 amino acids long. CDR3 bases: TGCGCCAGCAGCCCCGGGACTAGCGGGAGTGTAGAGACCCAGTACTTC. Translation gives CASSPGTSGSVETQYF. Variable domain in full (rest from reference TRBV5-1 and TRBJ2-5): KAGVTQTPRYLIKTRGQQVTLSCSPISGHRSVSWYQQTPGQGLQFLFEYFSETQRNKGNFPGRFSGRQFSNSRSEMNVSTLELGDSALYLCASSPGTSGSVETQYFGPGTRLLVL.

V and J are TRBV5-1 and TRBJ1-1, with D unclear. The CDR3 consists of 16 residues. CDR1 is SGHRS and CDR2 is YFSETQ in the germline V gene. V was clipped by 4 bases and J by 0 bases, with 16 bases between them. The CDR3, as DNA: TGCGCCAGCAGCGTGAGTGGAGGCCCAATGAACACTGAAGCTTTCTTT. Its protein product is CASSVSGGPMNTEAFF.

The chain has TRBV5-4 and TRBJ2-2; 13 nucleotides match TRBD2. The CDR3 runs to 18 residues. Unmatched junction bases numbered 10, after V lost 4 bases and J lost 4 bases. Germline V gene lookup returns CDR1 SGHNT and CDR2 YYREEE (reference sequence). CDR3 region: CASSGGLAGIGGTGELFF. CDR3 coding DNA: TGTGCCAGCAGCGGGGGACTAGCGGGAATCGGTGGCACCGGGGAGCTGTTTTTT. Supplemented by reference TRBV5-4 and TRBJ2-2, the full variable domain reads ETGVTQSPTHLIKTRGQQVTLRCSSQSGHNTVSWYQQALGQGPQFIFQYYREEENGRGNFPPRFSGLQFPNYSSELNVNALELDDSALYLCASSGGLAGIGGTGELFFGEGSRLTVL.

CDR3 coding DNA: TGCAGCGTTGTTCTTTTTTCCTACGAGCAGTACTTC. Translating gives CSVVLFSYEQYF. V gene TRBV29-1 combines with J gene TRBJ2-7; no definite D call. This CDR3 spans 12 amino acids. The V end was cut by 4 bases, the J end by 1 base, with 8 bases between. Per germline, CDR1 SQVTM and CDR2 ANQGSEA.

This rearrangement joins TRBV29-1 to TRBJ2-2, with 15 bases matching TRBD2. Germline V lookup: CDR1 SQVTM, CDR2 ANQGSEA. The length of the CDR3 is 16 residues. V trimming: 4 bases; J trimming: 6 bases; junction bases outside the gene matches: 6. The CDR3 region is CSVAPGLAGGPGELFF. CDR3 nucleotides: TGCAGCGTTGCTCCGGGACTAGCGGGGGGTCCCGGGGAGCTGTTTTTT.

The J gene is TRBJ2-7, the V gene TRBV4-1; D might be TRBD1 (5 bases). Trimming took off 1 base at V and 3 bases at J, with 7 bases between the two ends. Germline V gene data show CDR1 as MGHRA and CDR2 as YSYEKL. The CDR3 is 13 residues long. This CDR3 reads CASSQGQLYEQYF. The CDR3 coding sequence is TGCGCCAGCAGCCAAGGACAGCTCTACGAGCAGTACTTC.

The CDR3 loop reads CASSLRSSSGVSYEQYF. The CDR3 bases are TGCGCCAGCAGCTTGCGGTCCTCCTCCGGGGTCTCCTACGAGCAGTACTTC. The rearrangement links TRBV5-1 to TRBJ2-7, with D perhaps matching TRBD2 (5 bases). The CDR3 has 17 residues. Trimming pared 1 base from V and 0 bases from J, leaving 17 bases between. Germline lookup yields CDR1 SGHRS and CDR2 YFSETQ.

This chain links TRBV27 with TRBJ2-5, with D perhaps TRBD2 (6 bases). CDR1 and CDR2 from the germline V gene are MNHEY and SMNVEV (reference sequence). The CDR3 runs 15 residues. V lost 1 base and J lost 5, with 14 bases in between. The CDR3 region is CASSLWRGIGETQYF. The CDR3 DNA reads TGTGCCAGCAGTTTATGGCGCGGGATAGGCGAGACCCAGTACTTC.